The 5 T cell receptor beta chains in this list originate from one sample, sequenced in a study of CD8 T cells in ankylosing spondylitis. Points from the study as a whole: Characteristic, it appeared, of ankylosing spondylitis blood was a TCR beta motif of eight highly homologous variants.

For these receptors, no antigen is known. TCRdb fed the 5' RACE reads into MiXCR, producing one record per CDR3 protein. The sample contains hundreds of thousands of distinct CDR3 sequences, around 18% of which appear only once. Material for sequencing was blood, either unsorted or a sorted T cell fraction (not recorded which). These receptors all stem from a male donor with ankylosing spondylitis.

V gene TRBV11-3 combines with J gene TRBJ2-3; 10 bases line up with TRBD2. The CDR3 consists of 15 residues. Trimming cost V 5 bases and J 3 bases; bases outside gene matches: 5. Germline assignment: CDR1 SGHNT and CDR2 YENEEA. CDR3 amino acids: CASSGSGGKTDTQYF. In nucleotides, the CDR3 is TGTGCCAGCAGCGGTAGCGGGGGGAAGACAGATACGCAGTATTTT.

The V gene is TRBV6-5, the J gene TRBJ1-3; no firm D call. Germline CDR1 reads MNHEY; CDR2 reads SVGAGI. Trimming took 2 bases from V and 2 from J, leaving 7 bases between them. CDR3 length equals 14 residues. In nucleotides, the CDR3 is TGTGCCAGCAGTTACCGAGGGACTGGAAACACCATATATTTT. Translation: CASSYRGTGNTIYF.

The chain uses TRBV24-1 and TRBJ2-3, with D perhaps matching TRBD1 (5 bases). The length of the CDR3 is 13 residues. Trimming removed 2 bases at V and 5 bases at J, with 7 bases between. Germline-derived CDR1 and CDR2 are KGHDR and SFDVKD. CDR3 loop: CATSDSREDTQYF. DNA of the CDR3: TGTGCCACCAGTGATTCCAGGGAAGATACGCAGTATTTT.

The chain combines TRBV5-1 with TRBJ2-2, with 7 bases aligning to TRBD1. J lost 4 bases, V lost 5 bases, and 8 bases had no gene match. Germline values: CDR1 SGHRS, CDR2 YFSETQ. This CDR3 is 15 amino acids long. CDR3 in amino acids: CASSYTGAITGELFF. The CDR3 bases are TGCGCCAGCAGTTATACAGGGGCCATCACCGGGGAGCTGTTTTTT. The whole variable domain, remainder taken from reference TRBV5-1 and TRBJ2-2, is KAGVTQTPRYLIKTRGQQVTLSCSPISGHRSVSWYQQTPGQGLQFLFEYFSETQRNKGNFPGRFSGRQFSNSRSEMNVSTLELGDSALYLCASSYTGAITGELFFGEGSRLTVL.

Written as DNA, the CDR3 is TGTGCCAGCAGCCAAGATCCGGGACTAGCGGGAGAGAGGAATGAGCAGTTCTTC. Its translation: CASSQDPGLAGERNEQFF. The rearrangement uses TRBV4-2 and TRBJ2-1; TRBD2 aligns across 14 bases. Trimming removed 0 bases from V and 7 bases from J; junction bases left unmatched: 8. CDR1 and CDR2 from the germline V gene are LGHNA and YNFKEQ. The CDR3 spans 18 residues.